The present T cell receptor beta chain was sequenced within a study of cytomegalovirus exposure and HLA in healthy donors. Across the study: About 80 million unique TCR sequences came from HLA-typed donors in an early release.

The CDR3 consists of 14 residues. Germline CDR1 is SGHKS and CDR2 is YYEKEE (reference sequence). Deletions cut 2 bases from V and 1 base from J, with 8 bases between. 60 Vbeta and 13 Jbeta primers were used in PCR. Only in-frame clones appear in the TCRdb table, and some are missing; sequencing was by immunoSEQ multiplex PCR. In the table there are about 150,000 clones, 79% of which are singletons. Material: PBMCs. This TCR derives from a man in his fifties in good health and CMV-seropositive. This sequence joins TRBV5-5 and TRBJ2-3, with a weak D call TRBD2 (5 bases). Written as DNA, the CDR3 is TGTGCCAGCAGCTTCTTCGGGGGCACAGATACGCAGTATTTT. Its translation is CASSFFGGTDTQYF.